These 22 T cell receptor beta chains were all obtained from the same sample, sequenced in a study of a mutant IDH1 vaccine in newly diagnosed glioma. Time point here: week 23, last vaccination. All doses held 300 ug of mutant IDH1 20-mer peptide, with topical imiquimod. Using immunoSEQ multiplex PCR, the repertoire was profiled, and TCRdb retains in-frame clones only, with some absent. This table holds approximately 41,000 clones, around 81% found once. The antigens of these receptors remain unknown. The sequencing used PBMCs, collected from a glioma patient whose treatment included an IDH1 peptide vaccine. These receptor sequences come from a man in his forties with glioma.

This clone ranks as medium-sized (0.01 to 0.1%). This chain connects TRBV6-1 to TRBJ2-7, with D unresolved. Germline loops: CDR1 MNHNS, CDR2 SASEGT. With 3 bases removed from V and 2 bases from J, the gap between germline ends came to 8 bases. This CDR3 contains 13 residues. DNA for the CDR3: TGTGCCAGCAGTGACCCAGAACCCTACGAGCAGTACTTC. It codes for CASSDPEPYEQYF.

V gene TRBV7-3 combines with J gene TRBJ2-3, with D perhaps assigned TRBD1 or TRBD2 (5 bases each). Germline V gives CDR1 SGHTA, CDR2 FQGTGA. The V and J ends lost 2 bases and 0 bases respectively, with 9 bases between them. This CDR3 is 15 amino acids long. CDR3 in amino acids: CASSLRGSSTDTQYF. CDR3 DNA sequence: TGTGCCAGCAGCTTACGGGGCTCTAGCACAGATACGCAGTATTTT. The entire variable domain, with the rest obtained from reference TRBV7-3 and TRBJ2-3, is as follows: GAGVSQTPSNKVTEKGKYVELRCDPISGHTALYWYRQSLGQGPEFLIYFQGTGAADDSGLPNDRFFAVRPEGSVSTLKIQRTERGDSAVYLCASSLRGSSTDTQYFGPGTRLTVL.

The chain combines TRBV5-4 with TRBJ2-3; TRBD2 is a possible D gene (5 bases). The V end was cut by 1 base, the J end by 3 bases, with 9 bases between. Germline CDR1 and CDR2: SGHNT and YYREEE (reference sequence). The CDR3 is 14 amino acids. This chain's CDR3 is CASSLTEGTDTQYF. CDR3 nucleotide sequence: TGTGCCAGCAGCTTGACAGAGGGAACAGATACGCAGTATTTT.

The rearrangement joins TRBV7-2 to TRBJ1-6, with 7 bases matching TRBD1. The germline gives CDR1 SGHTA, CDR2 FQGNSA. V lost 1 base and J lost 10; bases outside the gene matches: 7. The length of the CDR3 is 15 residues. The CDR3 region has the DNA TGTGCCAGCAGCTTAGGTGGGCCAGGGGGATCACCCCTCCACTTT. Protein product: CASSLGGPGGSPLHF.

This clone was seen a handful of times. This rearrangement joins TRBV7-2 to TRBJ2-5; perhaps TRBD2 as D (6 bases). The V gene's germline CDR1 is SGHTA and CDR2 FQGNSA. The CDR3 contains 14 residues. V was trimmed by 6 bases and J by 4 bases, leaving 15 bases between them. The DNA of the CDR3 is TGTGCCAGCAGATCCTCGGGGGATTCAGAGACCCAGTACTTC. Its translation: CASRSSGDSETQYF.

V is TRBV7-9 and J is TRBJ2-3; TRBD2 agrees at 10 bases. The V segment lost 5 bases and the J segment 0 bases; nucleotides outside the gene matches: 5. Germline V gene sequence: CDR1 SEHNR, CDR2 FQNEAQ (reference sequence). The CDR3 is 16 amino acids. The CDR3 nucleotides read TGTGCCAGCAGCATCGGGACTAGCGAGAGCACAGATACGCAGTATTTT. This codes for CASSIGTSESTDTQYF.

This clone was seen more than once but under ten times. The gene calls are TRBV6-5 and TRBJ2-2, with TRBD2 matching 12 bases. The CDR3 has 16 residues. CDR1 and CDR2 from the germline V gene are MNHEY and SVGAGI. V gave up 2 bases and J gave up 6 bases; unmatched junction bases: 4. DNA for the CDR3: TGTGCCAGCAGTTACCTTACTAGCGGGAGGCCCGGGGAGCTGTTTTTT. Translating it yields CASSYLTSGRPGELFF.

The CDR3 region is CASSSRQGGSPLHF. Written as DNA, the CDR3 is TGTGCCAGTAGCAGCAGGCAGGGAGGTTCACCCCTCCACTTT. The rearrangement links TRBV19 to TRBJ1-6; perhaps TRBD1 as D (5 bases). This CDR3 is 14 amino acids long. Germline CDR1 LNHDA, CDR2 SQIVND (reference sequence). Between the trimmed V and J ends, which lost 6 bases and 9 bases, there was a span of 15 bases. The full variable domain, rest sourced from reference TRBV19 and TRBJ1-6, is DGGITQSPKYLFRKEGQNVTLSCEQNLNHDAMYWYRQDPGQGLRLIYYSQIVNDFQKGDIAEGYSVSREKKESFPLTVTSAQKNPTAFYLCASSSRQGGSPLHFGNGTRLTVT.

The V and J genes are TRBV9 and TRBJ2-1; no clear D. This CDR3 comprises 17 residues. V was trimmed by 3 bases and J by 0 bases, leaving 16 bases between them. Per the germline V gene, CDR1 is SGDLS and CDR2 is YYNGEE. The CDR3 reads CASSEIRSVSSYNEQFF. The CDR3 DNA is TGTGCCAGCAGCGAAATCCGAAGCGTCTCCTCCTACAATGAGCAGTTCTTC.

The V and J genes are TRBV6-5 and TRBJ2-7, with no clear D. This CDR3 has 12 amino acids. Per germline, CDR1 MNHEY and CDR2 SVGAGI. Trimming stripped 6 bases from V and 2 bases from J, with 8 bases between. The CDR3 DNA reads TGTGCCAGCAGAAACCCCCCCTACGAGCAGTACTTC. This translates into CASRNPPYEQYF.

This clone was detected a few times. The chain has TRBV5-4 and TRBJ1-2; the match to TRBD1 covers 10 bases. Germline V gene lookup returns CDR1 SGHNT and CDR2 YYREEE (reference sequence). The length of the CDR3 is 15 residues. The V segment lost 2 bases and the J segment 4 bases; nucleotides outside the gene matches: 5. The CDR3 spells CASSFSGTGAYGYTF. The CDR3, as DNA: TGTGCCAGCAGCTTCTCCGGGACAGGGGCCTATGGCTACACCTTC.

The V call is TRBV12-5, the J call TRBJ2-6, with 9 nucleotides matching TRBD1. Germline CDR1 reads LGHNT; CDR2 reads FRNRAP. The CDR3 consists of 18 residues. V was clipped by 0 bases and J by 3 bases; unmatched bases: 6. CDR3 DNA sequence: TGTGCTAGTGGTTTGGTTGGACAGGGGCTTTTTGGGGCCAACGTCCTGACTTTC. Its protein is CASGLVGQGLFGANVLTF. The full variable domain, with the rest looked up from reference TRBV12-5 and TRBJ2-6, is DARVTQTPRHKVTEMGQEVTMRCQPILGHNTVFWYRQTMMQGLELLAYFRNRAPLDDSGMPKDRFSAEMPDATLATLKIQPSEPRDSAVYFCASGLVGQGLFGANVLTFGAGSRLTVL.

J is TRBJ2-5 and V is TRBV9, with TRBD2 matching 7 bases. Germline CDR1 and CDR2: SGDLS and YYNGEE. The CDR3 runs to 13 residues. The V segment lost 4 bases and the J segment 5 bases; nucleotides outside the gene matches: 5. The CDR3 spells CASSQSGEETQYF. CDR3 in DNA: TGTGCCAGCAGCCAGAGCGGGGAGGAGACCCAGTACTTC.

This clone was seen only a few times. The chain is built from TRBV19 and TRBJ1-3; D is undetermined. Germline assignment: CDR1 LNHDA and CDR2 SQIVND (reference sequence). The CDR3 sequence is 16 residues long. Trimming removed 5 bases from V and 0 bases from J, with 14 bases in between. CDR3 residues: CASSPQTSYSGNTIYF. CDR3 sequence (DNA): TGTGCCAGTAGTCCGCAGACTTCTTACTCTGGAAACACCATATATTTT.

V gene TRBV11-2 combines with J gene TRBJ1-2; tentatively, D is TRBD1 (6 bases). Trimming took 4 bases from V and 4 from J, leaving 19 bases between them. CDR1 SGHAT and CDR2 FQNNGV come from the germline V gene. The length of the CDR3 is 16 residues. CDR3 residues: CASSSYRTAAGYGYTF. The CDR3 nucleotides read TGTGCCAGCAGCTCCTATCGGACAGCCGCGGGCTATGGCTACACCTTC.

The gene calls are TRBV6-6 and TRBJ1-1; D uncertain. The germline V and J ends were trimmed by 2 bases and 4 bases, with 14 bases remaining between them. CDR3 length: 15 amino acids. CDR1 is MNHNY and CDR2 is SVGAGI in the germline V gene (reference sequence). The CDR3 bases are TGTGCCAGCAGTTACAGGTCGGTGTCCGGCACTGAAGCTTTCTTT. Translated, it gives CASSYRSVSGTEAFF.

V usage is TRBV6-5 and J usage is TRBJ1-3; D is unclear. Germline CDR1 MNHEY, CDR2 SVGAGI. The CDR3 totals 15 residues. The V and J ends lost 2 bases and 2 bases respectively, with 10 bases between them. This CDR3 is CASSYGQLPGNTIYF. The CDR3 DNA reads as TGTGCCAGCAGTTACGGTCAGCTCCCTGGAAACACCATATATTTT.

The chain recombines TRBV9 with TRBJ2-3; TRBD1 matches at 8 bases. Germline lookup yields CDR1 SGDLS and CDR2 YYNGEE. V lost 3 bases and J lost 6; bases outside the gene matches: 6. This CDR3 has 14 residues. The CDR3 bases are TGTGCCAGCAGCGCGCAGGGGGCTGGGGATACGCAGTATTTT. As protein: CASSAQGAGDTQYF.

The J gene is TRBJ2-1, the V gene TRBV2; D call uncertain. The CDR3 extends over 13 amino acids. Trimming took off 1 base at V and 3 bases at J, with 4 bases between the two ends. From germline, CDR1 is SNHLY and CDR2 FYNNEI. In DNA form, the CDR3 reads TGTGCCAGCAGTGAAGATTACTACAATGAGCAGTTCTTC. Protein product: CASSEDYYNEQFF.

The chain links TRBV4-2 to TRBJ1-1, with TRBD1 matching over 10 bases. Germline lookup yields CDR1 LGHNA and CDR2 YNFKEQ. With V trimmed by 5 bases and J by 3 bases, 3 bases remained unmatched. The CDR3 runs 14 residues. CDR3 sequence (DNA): TGTGCCAGCAGCACGGGGACAGGGGACACTGAAGCTTTCTTT. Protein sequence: CASSTGTGDTEAFF.

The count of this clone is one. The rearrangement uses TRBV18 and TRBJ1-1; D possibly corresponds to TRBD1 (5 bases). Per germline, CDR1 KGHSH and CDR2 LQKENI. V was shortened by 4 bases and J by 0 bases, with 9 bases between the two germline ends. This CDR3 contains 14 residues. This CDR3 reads CASSLQGLNTEAFF. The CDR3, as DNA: TGTGCCAGCTCACTTCAGGGTCTGAACACTGAAGCTTTCTTT.

CDR3 region: CAWGTSGGTYEQYF. The CDR3, as DNA: TGTGCCTGGGGTACTAGCGGGGGCACCTACGAGCAGTACTTC. The V gene is TRBV30, the J gene TRBJ2-5; 11 nucleotides agree with TRBD2. The J call may not be correct, given that the DNA end is closer to TRBJ2-7. CDR3 length equals 14 residues. Looked up from germline, CDR1 is GTSNPN and CDR2 is SVGIG (reference sequence).